What follows is one TCR beta chain and its context. The antigen remains undetermined. The sample comes from a study of siplizumab effects on memory and regulatory T cells. The length of the CDR3 is 13 residues. V lost 9 bases, J lost 0 bases, and 10 bases lay in between. Germline V lookup: CDR1 SGHNT, CDR2 YENEEA. Generated by immunoSEQ multiplex PCR, the TCRdb table keeps only in-frame clones and is missing some. The sample lists fewer than 110,000 clones, 85% to 95% occurring once. Findings and caveats of the study: Treg origin accounted for an average of approximately 70% of mappable alloreactive CD4+ clones with siplizumab and about 27% in controls. Most alloreactive clones went unmapped to unstimulated subsets; only a minor fraction mapped.

The sample consisted of non-Treg CD4+ T cells sorted from blood. The source of this sequence is a human donor in good health. This chain connects TRBV11-3 to TRBJ2-3, with D possibly TRBD1 on 5 matching bases. The CDR3 protein is CASSQGSTDTQYF. The CDR3 region has the DNA TGTGCCAGTTCCCAGGGCAGCACAGATACGCAGTATTTT.